This is a list of T cell receptor beta chains from one sample in a study of shared clonotypes between healthy human individuals. Some clones are missing from TCRdb's copy, which holds only in-frame ones; the method was immunoSEQ multiplex PCR. The sample records about 2.3 million clones, over 85% being singletons. Specimen: naive CD4+ T cells from PBMCs. The receptors stem from a man aged 18 to 30 in good health. Some clones in this sample may be carry-over from other donors' samples. Both conserved end residues are part of each CDR3. A D gene is named only where the DNA matches it firmly. Clone size appears in some rows only: once, few, many, or a class for an expanded clone.

d_call: -; v_call: TRBV5-1; clone_size: -; j_call: TRBJ1-3; cdr3_aa: CASSQASSGNTIYF; cdr3_nt: TGCGCCAGCAGTCAAGCAAGCTCTGGAAACACCATATATTTT
d_call: -; v_call: TRBV5-1; clone_size: -; j_call: TRBJ2-5; cdr3_aa: CASSGPGGQETQYF; cdr3_nt: TGCGCCAGCAGCGGGCCCGGGGGCCAAGAGACCCAGTACTTC
d_call: -; v_call: TRBV7-3; clone_size: -; j_call: TRBJ2-1; cdr3_aa: CASSPPGSNEQFF; cdr3_nt: TGTGCCAGCAGCCCCCCCGGCTCCAATGAGCAGTTCTTC
d_call: TRBD1; v_call: TRBV7-2; clone_size: -; j_call: TRBJ2-1; cdr3_aa: CASSLVDRGTGCFF; cdr3_nt: TGTGCCAGCAGCTTAGTTGATCGAGGGACAGGCTGTTTCTTC
d_call: -; v_call: TRBV29-1; clone_size: -; j_call: TRBJ1-1; cdr3_aa: CSVETPGPGTEAFF; cdr3_nt: TGCAGCGTCGAAACCCCGGGCCCTGGTACTGAAGCTTTCTTT
d_call: TRBD2; v_call: TRBV5-1; clone_size: -; j_call: TRBJ2-5; cdr3_aa: CASSLLLAGEEETQYF; cdr3_nt: TGCGCCAGCAGCTTGCTGCTAGCGGGGGAGGAAGAGACCCAGTACTTC
d_call: TRBD2; v_call: TRBV7-2; clone_size: -; j_call: TRBJ2-2; cdr3_aa: CASSLDGLATTGELFF; cdr3_nt: TGTGCCAGCAGCTTAGACGGACTAGCTACCACCGGGGAGCTGTTTTTT
d_call: -; v_call: TRBV10-3; clone_size: -; j_call: TRBJ2-1; cdr3_aa: CAISEANEQFF; cdr3_nt: TGTGCCATCAGTGAGGCGAATGAGCAGTTCTTC
d_call: TRBD1; v_call: TRBV6-5; clone_size: once; j_call: TRBJ1-2; cdr3_aa: CASSLLQGGNYGYTF; cdr3_nt: TGTGCCAGCAGTCTACTACAGGGGGGGAATTATGGCTACACCTTC
d_call: -; v_call: TRBV28; clone_size: once; j_call: TRBJ1-2; cdr3_aa: CASSSGAGLNYGYTF; cdr3_nt: TGTGCCAGCAGTTCCGGGGCCGGACTTAACTATGGCTACACCTTC
d_call: -; v_call: TRBV5-1; clone_size: -; j_call: TRBJ1-3; cdr3_aa: CASSQESGATIYF; cdr3_nt: TGCGCCAGCAGCCAAGAATCGGGTGCCACCATATATTTT
d_call: TRBD2; v_call: TRBV5-4; clone_size: -; j_call: TRBJ2-1; cdr3_aa: CASSRGSGSYNEQFF; cdr3_nt: TGTGCCAGCAGCCGGGGTAGCGGGTCCTACAATGAGCAGTTCTTC
d_call: -; v_call: TRBV28; clone_size: -; j_call: TRBJ1-1; cdr3_aa: CASSFGGSGTEAFF; cdr3_nt: TGTGCCAGCAGTTTCGGGGGTTCAGGGACTGAAGCTTTCTTT
d_call: -; v_call: TRBV30; clone_size: -; j_call: TRBJ1-1; cdr3_aa: CAWSLRDEAFF; cdr3_nt: TGTGCCTGGAGTCTCCGGGATGAAGCTTTCTTT
d_call: TRBD2; v_call: TRBV30; clone_size: -; j_call: TRBJ2-1; cdr3_aa: CAWSSTSGYYNEQFF; cdr3_nt: TGTGCCTGGAGCTCGACTAGCGGGTACTACAATGAGCAGTTCTTC
d_call: TRBD1; v_call: TRBV19; clone_size: -; j_call: TRBJ2-1; cdr3_aa: CASSRTGPGLLYNEQFF; cdr3_nt: TGTGCCAGTAGTCGGACAGGTCCAGGTCTCCTCTACAATGAGCAGTTCTTC
d_call: -; v_call: TRBV28; clone_size: -; j_call: TRBJ1-2; cdr3_aa: CASSRDGPWDGYTF; cdr3_nt: TGTGCCAGCAGTCGGGACGGCCCCTGGGATGGCTACACCTTC
d_call: -; v_call: TRBV11-2; clone_size: -; j_call: TRBJ2-7; cdr3_aa: CASARSTGNEQYF; cdr3_nt: TGTGCCAGCGCCCGTAGTACAGGGAATGAGCAGTACTTC
d_call: -; v_call: TRBV5-1; clone_size: -; j_call: TRBJ2-3; cdr3_aa: CASSSSGAPTDTQYF; cdr3_nt: TGCGCCAGCAGCTCTTCAGGGGCCCCCACAGATACGCAGTATTTT
d_call: -; v_call: TRBV28; clone_size: once; j_call: TRBJ1-2; cdr3_aa: CASSPQGTTLGGGYGYTF; cdr3_nt: TGTGCCAGCAGTCCACAAGGGACCACTCTGGGGGGAGGCTATGGCTACACCTTC
d_call: TRBD1; v_call: TRBV7-3; clone_size: -; j_call: TRBJ2-5; cdr3_aa: CASSFTGGGETQYF; cdr3_nt: TGTGCCAGCAGCTTCACAGGGGGCGGAGAGACCCAGTACTTC
d_call: TRBD2; v_call: TRBV6-1; clone_size: -; j_call: TRBJ2-7; cdr3_aa: CASRRLGGDPYEQYF; cdr3_nt: TGTGCCAGCAGGCGACTGGGGGGGGATCCCTACGAGCAGTACTTC
d_call: TRBD1; v_call: TRBV18; clone_size: -; j_call: TRBJ1-5; cdr3_aa: CASSQTGSDQPQHF; cdr3_nt: TGTGCCAGCTCACAGACAGGGTCTGATCAGCCCCAGCATTTT
d_call: TRBD2; v_call: TRBV15; clone_size: -; j_call: TRBJ2-5; cdr3_aa: CATAGGVQETQYF; cdr3_nt: TGTGCCACCGCGGGGGGGGTCCAAGAGACCCAGTACTTC
d_call: -; v_call: TRBV5-1; clone_size: -; j_call: TRBJ2-2; cdr3_aa: CASSLEGGRAGELFF; cdr3_nt: TGCGCCAGCAGCTTGGAAGGGGGAAGGGCCGGGGAGCTGTTTTTT
d_call: -; v_call: TRBV2; clone_size: -; j_call: TRBJ1-3; cdr3_aa: CASSQNSGNTIYF; cdr3_nt: TGTGCCAGCAGCCAAAACTCTGGAAACACCATATATTTT
d_call: -; v_call: TRBV29-1; clone_size: -; j_call: TRBJ2-3; cdr3_aa: CSVEDITGVATDTQYF; cdr3_nt: TGCAGCGTTGAAGATATCACGGGGGTGGCCACAGATACGCAGTATTTT
d_call: TRBD2; v_call: TRBV25-1; clone_size: -; j_call: TRBJ2-1; cdr3_aa: CASSPGASGFNEQFF; cdr3_nt: TGTGCCAGCAGCCCGGGGGCTAGCGGGTTCAATGAGCAGTTCTTC
d_call: -; v_call: TRBV10-1; clone_size: -; j_call: TRBJ1-2; cdr3_aa: CASSPDRRSGYTF; cdr3_nt: TGCGCCAGCAGTCCTGACCGCCGATCGGGCTACACCTTC
d_call: TRBD1; v_call: TRBV6-6; clone_size: -; j_call: TRBJ2-7; cdr3_aa: CASSSLTGVTTYEQYF; cdr3_nt: TGTGCCAGCAGTTCCCTGACAGGGGTGACCACCTACGAGCAGTACTTC
d_call: TRBD1; v_call: TRBV11-2; clone_size: -; j_call: TRBJ2-7; cdr3_aa: CASSPGTGGSTYEQYF; cdr3_nt: TGTGCCAGCAGCCCCGGAACAGGGGGCTCCACCTACGAGCAGTACTTC
d_call: TRBD1; v_call: TRBV6-1; clone_size: -; j_call: TRBJ1-2; cdr3_aa: CASRRPTGMHGYTF; cdr3_nt: TGTGCCAGCAGGAGACCGACAGGGATGCATGGCTACACCTTC
d_call: TRBD2; v_call: TRBV6-5; clone_size: -; j_call: TRBJ2-3; cdr3_aa: CASRSGGSGTDTQYF; cdr3_nt: TGTGCCAGCAGATCGGGAGGGTCGGGCACAGATACGCAGTATTTT
d_call: TRBD1; v_call: TRBV5-1; clone_size: -; j_call: TRBJ2-7; cdr3_aa: CASSLGQGLEQYF; cdr3_nt: TGCGCCAGCAGCTTGGGACAGGGTCTCGAGCAGTACTTC
d_call: -; v_call: TRBV7-9; clone_size: -; j_call: TRBJ1-1; cdr3_aa: CATLDRPSTEAFF; cdr3_nt: TGTGCCACCCTGGACAGACCTAGCACTGAAGCTTTCTTT
d_call: -; v_call: TRBV5-6; clone_size: once; j_call: TRBJ1-3; cdr3_aa: CASSLIAAGNTIYF; cdr3_nt: TGTGCCAGCAGCCTCATCGCGGCGGGAAACACCATATATTTT
d_call: TRBD1; v_call: TRBV5-1; clone_size: -; j_call: TRBJ2-7; cdr3_aa: CASSSQGVTYEQYF; cdr3_nt: TGCGCCAGCAGCTCGCAGGGGGTTACCTACGAGCAGTACTTC
d_call: TRBD1; v_call: TRBV9; clone_size: few; j_call: TRBJ1-1; cdr3_aa: CASSALTGATEAFF; cdr3_nt: TGTGCCAGCAGCGCCTTGACAGGGGCCACTGAAGCTTTCTTT
d_call: TRBD1; v_call: TRBV25-1; clone_size: -; j_call: TRBJ1-1; cdr3_aa: CASSEGGTGGPEAFF; cdr3_nt: TGTGCCAGCAGTGAGGGAGGGACAGGGGGCCCTGAAGCTTTCTTT
d_call: -; v_call: TRBV9; clone_size: -; j_call: TRBJ2-2; cdr3_aa: CASSVDVRPNTGELFF; cdr3_nt: TGTGCCAGCAGCGTAGATGTCAGGCCGAACACCGGGGAGCTGTTTTTT
d_call: TRBD2; v_call: TRBV2; clone_size: -; j_call: TRBJ2-1; cdr3_aa: CAFRGTSGPRDEQFF; cdr3_nt: TGTGCCTTCAGGGGGACTAGCGGACCCCGGGATGAGCAGTTCTTC
d_call: -; v_call: TRBV5-8; clone_size: -; j_call: TRBJ2-3; cdr3_aa: CASSFKGLETDTQYF; cdr3_nt: TGTGCCAGCAGCTTCAAGGGGCTGGAGACAGATACGCAGTATTTT
d_call: TRBD1; v_call: TRBV30; clone_size: -; j_call: TRBJ1-1; cdr3_aa: CAWSLVTGLLFF; cdr3_nt: TGTGCCTGGAGTCTGGTGACAGGGTTGCTTTTCTTT
d_call: TRBD2; v_call: TRBV11-2; clone_size: -; j_call: TRBJ2-3; cdr3_aa: CASSLRREADTQYF; cdr3_nt: TGTGCCAGCAGCTTAAGGCGGGAGGCAGATACGCAGTATTTT
d_call: TRBD1; v_call: TRBV6-4; clone_size: -; j_call: TRBJ1-1; cdr3_aa: CASSGTGGTTEAFF; cdr3_nt: TGTGCCAGCAGTGGTACAGGGGGTACTACTGAAGCTTTCTTT
d_call: -; v_call: TRBV6-6; clone_size: -; j_call: TRBJ2-3; cdr3_aa: CASRARDFYSTDTQYF; cdr3_nt: TGTGCCAGCAGGGCCAGGGATTTTTACAGCACAGATACGCAGTATTTT
d_call: -; v_call: TRBV15; clone_size: -; j_call: TRBJ1-5; cdr3_aa: CATSNNWWGSNQPQHF; cdr3_nt: TGTGCCACCAGTAACAACTGGTGGGGTAGCAATCAGCCCCAGCATTTT
d_call: -; v_call: TRBV28; clone_size: few; j_call: TRBJ1-1; cdr3_aa: CASSLQQGNTEAFF; cdr3_nt: TGTGCCAGCAGTTTACAACAGGGGAACACTGAAGCTTTCTTT
d_call: -; v_call: TRBV19; clone_size: -; j_call: TRBJ2-6; cdr3_aa: CASSVRVSQAGANVLTF; cdr3_nt: TGTGCCAGTAGTGTAAGAGTGTCCCAGGCTGGGGCCAACGTCCTGACTTTC
d_call: -; v_call: TRBV15; clone_size: -; j_call: TRBJ1-5; cdr3_aa: CATSLLINQPQHF; cdr3_nt: TGTGCCACCAGCCTTCTAATTAATCAGCCCCAGCATTTT
d_call: TRBD2; v_call: TRBV6-5; clone_size: -; j_call: TRBJ2-3; cdr3_aa: CASSYSASGSPQYF; cdr3_nt: TGTGCCAGCAGTTACTCGGCTAGCGGGAGTCCGCAGTATTTT
d_call: -; v_call: TRBV5-1; clone_size: -; j_call: TRBJ2-7; cdr3_aa: CASSLTDREVYEQYF; cdr3_nt: TGCGCCAGCAGCTTGACGGATCGGGAAGTCTACGAGCAGTACTTC
d_call: -; v_call: TRBV27; clone_size: -; j_call: TRBJ2-1; cdr3_aa: CASRGHGRGEQFF; cdr3_nt: TGTGCCAGCAGGGGACATGGAAGGGGTGAGCAGTTCTTC